This TCR beta chain was documented in a study of blood T cells in healthy people across ages. Combining a sample-barcoded 5' primer with a J-beta primer mix, a second PCR ran for about 7 to 11 cycles. TCRdb re-derived calls from the 5' RACE reads in MiXCR, one entry per CDR3 protein. The data show hundreds of thousands of distinct CDR3 sequences, around a fifth seen once. Germline loops: CDR1 SGHTA, CDR2 FQGNSA. V dropped 1 base and J dropped 2 bases, with 4 bases sitting between them. The CDR3 covers 13 residues. Concerning this clonotype itself: The antigen is unknown. This likely comes from a read error, as the CDR3 has no conserved phenylalanine or tryptophan at its end.

Study results and caveats: Older age went with lower TCR beta diversity per million T cells, in a roughly linear way. A strong correlation was found between TCR beta diversity and the percentage of naive T cells. Unsorted PBMCs blocked a conclusive comparison of naive and antigen-experienced cells.

Extractions gave at least 5.5 micrograms of total RNA per sample. The TCR originated in a man between 65 and 80 years old in good health. The rearrangement links TRBV7-2 to TRBJ2-3, with D unresolved. The sequencing input was blood. CDR3 DNA sequence: TGTGCCAGCAGCTTAGTCGACACAGATACGCAGTATCTT. Encoded protein: CASSLVDTDTQYL.